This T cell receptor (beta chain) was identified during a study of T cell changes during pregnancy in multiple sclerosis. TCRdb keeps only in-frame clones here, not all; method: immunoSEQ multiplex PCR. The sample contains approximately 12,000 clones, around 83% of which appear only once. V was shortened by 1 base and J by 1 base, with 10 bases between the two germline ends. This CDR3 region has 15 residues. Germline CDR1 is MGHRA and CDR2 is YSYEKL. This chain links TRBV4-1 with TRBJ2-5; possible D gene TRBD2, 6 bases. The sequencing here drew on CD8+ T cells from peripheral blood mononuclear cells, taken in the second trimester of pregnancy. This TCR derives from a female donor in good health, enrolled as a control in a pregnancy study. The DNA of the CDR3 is TGCGCCAGCAGCCAAGGGGGAGGCTCCCAAGAGACCCAGTACTTC. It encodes CASSQGGGSQETQYF.